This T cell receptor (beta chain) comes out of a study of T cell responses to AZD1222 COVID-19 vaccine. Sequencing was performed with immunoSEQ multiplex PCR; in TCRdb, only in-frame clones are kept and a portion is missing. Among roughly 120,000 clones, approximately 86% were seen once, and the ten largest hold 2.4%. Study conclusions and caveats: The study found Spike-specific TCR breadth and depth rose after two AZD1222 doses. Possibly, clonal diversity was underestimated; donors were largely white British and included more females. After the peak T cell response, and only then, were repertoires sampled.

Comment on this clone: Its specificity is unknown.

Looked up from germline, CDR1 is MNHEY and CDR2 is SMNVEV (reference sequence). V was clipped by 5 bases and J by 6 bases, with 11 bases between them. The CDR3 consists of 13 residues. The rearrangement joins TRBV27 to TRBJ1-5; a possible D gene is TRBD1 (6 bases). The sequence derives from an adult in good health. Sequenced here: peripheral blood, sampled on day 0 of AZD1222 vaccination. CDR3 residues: CASSPGQLQPQHF. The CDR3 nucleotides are TGTGCCAGCAGTCCCGGACAGCTTCAGCCCCAGCATTTT.